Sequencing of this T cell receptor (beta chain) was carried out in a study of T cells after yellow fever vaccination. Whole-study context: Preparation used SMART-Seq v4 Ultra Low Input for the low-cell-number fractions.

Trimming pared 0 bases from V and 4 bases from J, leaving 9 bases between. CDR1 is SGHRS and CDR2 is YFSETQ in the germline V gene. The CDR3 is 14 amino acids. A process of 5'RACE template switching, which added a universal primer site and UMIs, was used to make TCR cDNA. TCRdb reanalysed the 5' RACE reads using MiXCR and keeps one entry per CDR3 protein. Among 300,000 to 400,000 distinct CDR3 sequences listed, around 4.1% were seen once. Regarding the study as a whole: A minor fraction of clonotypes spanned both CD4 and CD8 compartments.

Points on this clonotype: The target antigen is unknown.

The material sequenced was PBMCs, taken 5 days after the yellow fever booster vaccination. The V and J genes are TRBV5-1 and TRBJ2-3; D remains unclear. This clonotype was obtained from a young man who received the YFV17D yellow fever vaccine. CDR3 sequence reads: CASSLAQDPDTQYF. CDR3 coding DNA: TGCGCCAGCAGCTTGGCGCAGGACCCAGATACGCAGTATTTT.